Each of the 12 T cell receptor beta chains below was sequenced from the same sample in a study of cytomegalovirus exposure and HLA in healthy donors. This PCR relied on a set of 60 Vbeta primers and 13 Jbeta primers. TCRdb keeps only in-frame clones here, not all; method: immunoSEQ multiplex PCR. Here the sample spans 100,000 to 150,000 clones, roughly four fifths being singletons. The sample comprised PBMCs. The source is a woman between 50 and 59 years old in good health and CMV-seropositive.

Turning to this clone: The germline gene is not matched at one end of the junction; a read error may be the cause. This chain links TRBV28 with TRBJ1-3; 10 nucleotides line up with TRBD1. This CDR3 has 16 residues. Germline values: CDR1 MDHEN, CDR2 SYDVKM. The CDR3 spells CAGSLVGTGAGNTIYF. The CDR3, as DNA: TGTGCCGGCAGTTTGGTAGGGACAGGGGCCGGAAACACCATATATTTT.

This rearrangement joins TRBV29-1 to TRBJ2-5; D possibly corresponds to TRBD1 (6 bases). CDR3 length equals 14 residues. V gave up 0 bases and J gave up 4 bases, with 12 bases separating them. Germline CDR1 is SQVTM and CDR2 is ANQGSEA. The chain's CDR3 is CSVEESPRGETQYF. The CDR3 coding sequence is TGCAGCGTTGAAGAGTCTCCCAGGGGAGAGACCCAGTACTTC.

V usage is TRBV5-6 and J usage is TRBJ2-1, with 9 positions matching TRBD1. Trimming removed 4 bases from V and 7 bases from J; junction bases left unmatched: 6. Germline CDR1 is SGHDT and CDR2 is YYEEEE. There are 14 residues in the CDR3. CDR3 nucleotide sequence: TGTGCCAGCAGCGCCGGGACAGGGTATAATGAGCAGTTCTTC. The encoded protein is CASSAGTGYNEQFF.

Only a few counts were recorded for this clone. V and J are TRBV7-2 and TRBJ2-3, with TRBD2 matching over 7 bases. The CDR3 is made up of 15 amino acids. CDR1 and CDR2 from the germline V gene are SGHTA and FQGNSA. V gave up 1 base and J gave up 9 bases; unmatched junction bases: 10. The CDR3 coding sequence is TGTGCCAGCAGCTTAGAGGGACTACCCACTGGGACGCAGTATTTT. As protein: CASSLEGLPTGTQYF.

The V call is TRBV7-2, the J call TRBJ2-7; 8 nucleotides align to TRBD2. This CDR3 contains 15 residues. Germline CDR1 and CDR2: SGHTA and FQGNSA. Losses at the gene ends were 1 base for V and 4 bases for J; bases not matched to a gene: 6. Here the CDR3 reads CASSLVRGGSYEQYF. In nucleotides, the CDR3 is TGTGCCAGCAGCTTAGTCCGGGGGGGCTCTTACGAGCAGTACTTC.

CDR3 amino acids: CASSLTGDKFYGYTF. The CDR3 nucleotides read TGTGCCAGCAGCTTAACGGGAGACAAATTCTATGGCTACACCTTC. The gene calls are TRBV7-3 and TRBJ1-2; D remains ambiguous. Germline CDR1 SGHTA, CDR2 FQGTGA. There are 15 residues in the CDR3. Trimming removed 0 bases from V and 4 bases from J, with 12 bases in between. Full variable domain (rest looked up from reference TRBV7-3 and TRBJ1-2): GAGVSQTPSNKVTEKGKYVELRCDPISGHTALYWYRQSLGQGPEFLIYFQGTGAADDSGLPNDRFFAVRPEGSVSTLKIQRTERGDSAVYLCASSLTGDKFYGYTFGSGTRLTVV.

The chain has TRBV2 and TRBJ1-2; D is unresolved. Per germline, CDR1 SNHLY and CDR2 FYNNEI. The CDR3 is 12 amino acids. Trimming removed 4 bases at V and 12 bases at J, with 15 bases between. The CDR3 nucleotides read TGTGCCAGCAGTGTTCTCATTGGGCGGGACACCTTC. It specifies CASSVLIGRDTF.

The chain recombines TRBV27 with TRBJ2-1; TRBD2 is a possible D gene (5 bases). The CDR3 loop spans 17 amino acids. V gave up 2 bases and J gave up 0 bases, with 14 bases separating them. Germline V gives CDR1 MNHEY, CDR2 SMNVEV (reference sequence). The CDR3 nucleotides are TGTGCCAGCAGTTTAGGGAGTAGGGAACGCTCCTACAATGAGCAGTTCTTC. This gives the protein CASSLGSRERSYNEQFF.

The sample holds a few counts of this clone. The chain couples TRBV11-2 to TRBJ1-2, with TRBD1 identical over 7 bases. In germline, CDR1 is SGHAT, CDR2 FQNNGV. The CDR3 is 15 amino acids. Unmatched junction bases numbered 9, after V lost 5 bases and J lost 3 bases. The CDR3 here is CASSPAQGQHYGYTF. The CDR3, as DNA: TGTGCCAGCAGCCCAGCCCAGGGACAGCACTATGGCTACACCTTC.

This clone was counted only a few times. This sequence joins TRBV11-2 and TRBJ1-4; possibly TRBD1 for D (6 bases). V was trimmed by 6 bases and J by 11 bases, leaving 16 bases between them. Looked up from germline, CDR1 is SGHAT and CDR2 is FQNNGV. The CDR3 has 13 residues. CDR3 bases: TGTGCCAGCAGTACAGGGATTTTTGATAAACTGTTTTTT. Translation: CASSTGIFDKLFF.

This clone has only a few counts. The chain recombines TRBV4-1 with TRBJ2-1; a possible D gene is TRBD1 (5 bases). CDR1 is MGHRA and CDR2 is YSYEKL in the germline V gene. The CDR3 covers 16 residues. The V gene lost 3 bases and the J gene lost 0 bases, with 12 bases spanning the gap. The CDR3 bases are TGCGCCAGCAGCCACCCCGCCAGGGACTCCTACAATGAGCAGTTCTTC. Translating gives CASSHPARDSYNEQFF.

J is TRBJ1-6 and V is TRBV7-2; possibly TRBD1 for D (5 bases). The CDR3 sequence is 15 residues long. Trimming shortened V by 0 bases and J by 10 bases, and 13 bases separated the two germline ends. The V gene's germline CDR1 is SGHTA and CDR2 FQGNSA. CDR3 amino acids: CASSLAGGIESPLHF. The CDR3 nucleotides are TGTGCCAGCAGCTTAGCCGGGGGTATAGAATCACCCCTCCACTTT. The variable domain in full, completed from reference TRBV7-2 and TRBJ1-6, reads GAGVSQSPSNKVTEKGKDVELRCDPISGHTALYWYRQSLGQGLEFLIYFQGNSAPDKSGLPSDRFSAERTGGSVSTLTIQRTQQEDSAVYLCASSLAGGIESPLHFGNGTRLTVT.